Following are 13 T cell receptor beta chains from one sample sequenced in a study of T cells after posttransplantation cyclophosphamide. Profiled with immunoSEQ multiplex PCR; TCRdb holds only in-frame clones, not every one. This sample has more than 60,000 clones, with 93% found just once. The sequenced sample consisted of PBMCs. These receptors originate from a woman in her thirties in good health and a related stem cell transplant donor.

V gene TRBV18 combines with J gene TRBJ1-3, with D perhaps TRBD1 (6 bases). This CDR3 is built from 16 residues. The germline V gene has CDR1 KGHSH and CDR2 LQKENI. The V and J ends lost 3 bases and 0 bases respectively, with 12 bases between them. The CDR3 is CASSPGQPSSGNTIYF. In nucleotides, the CDR3 is TGTGCCAGCTCACCCGGACAGCCCAGCTCTGGAAACACCATATATTTT.

This rearrangement joins TRBV19 to TRBJ2-1; unclear D gene. Germline CDR1 and CDR2: LNHDA and SQIVND (reference sequence). CDR3 length: 12 residues. Deletions cut 0 bases from V and 10 bases from J, with 7 bases between. The CDR3 reads CASSIEWAEQFF. The DNA of the CDR3 is TGTGCCAGTAGTATAGAGTGGGCCGAGCAGTTCTTC.

J is TRBJ2-3 and V is TRBV19, with 8 positions matching TRBD1. The ends lost 6 bases at V and 5 bases at J; junction bases unmatched: 10. CDR1 and CDR2 (germline): LNHDA, SQIVND (reference sequence). The CDR3 extends over 15 amino acids. CDR3 sequence: CASREADREGDTQYF. The CDR3 DNA is TGTGCCAGTAGAGAAGCGGACAGGGAAGGAGATACGCAGTATTTT.

The chain employs TRBV7-2 and TRBJ2-3; D is unresolved. Trimming removed 0 bases at V and 5 bases at J, with 12 bases between. The CDR3 extends over 15 amino acids. CDR1 and CDR2 (germline): SGHTA, FQGNSA. The CDR3 loop is CASSLARSPGDTQYF. DNA for the CDR3: TGTGCCAGCAGCTTAGCGCGTTCCCCGGGAGATACGCAGTATTTT.

The chain combines TRBV10-3 with TRBJ1-2; D uncertain. Between the trimmed V and J ends, which lost 3 bases and 0 bases, there was a span of 5 bases. This CDR3 spans 13 amino acids. The germline CDR1 and CDR2 sequences are ENHRY and SYGVKD. The CDR3 loop reads CAISERTNYGYTF. DNA for the CDR3: TGTGCCATCAGTGAAAGGACTAACTATGGCTACACCTTC.

The chain has TRBV7-8 and TRBJ2-3, with 9 bases lining up with TRBD2. The V gene end was trimmed by 2 bases and the J gene end by 0 bases; junction bases not matched to a gene: 9. The CDR3 is 18 residues long. The germline gives CDR1 SGHVS, CDR2 FQNEAQ. DNA of the CDR3: TGTGCCAGCAGCTTACAAGCGGGGGGATTTCCTAGCACAGATACGCAGTATTTT. Amino acids: CASSLQAGGFPSTDTQYF.

This clone has only one observation. This chain uses TRBV18 with TRBJ2-5, with D possibly TRBD1 on 5 matching bases. V was clipped by 5 bases and J by 4 bases, with 8 bases between them. The CDR3 is made up of 12 amino acids. CDR1 is KGHSH and CDR2 is LQKENI in the germline V gene. This CDR3 reads CASSSTGETQYF. CDR3 bases: TGTGCCAGCTCATCTACAGGAGAGACCCAGTACTTC.

The rearrangement links TRBV2 to TRBJ2-7; maybe TRBD1 (5 bases). V lost 4 bases, J lost 2 bases, and 12 bases lay in between. Germline V lookup: CDR1 SNHLY, CDR2 FYNNEI. The CDR3 is made up of 14 amino acids. DNA of the CDR3: TGTGCCAGCAGTGTCGCAGGGAAGGCCTACGAGCAGTACTTC. Amino acids: CASSVAGKAYEQYF.

The rearrangement joins TRBV7-2 to TRBJ1-6; D gene unclear. Germline lookup yields CDR1 SGHTA and CDR2 FQGNSA. V was clipped by 0 bases and J by 5 bases, with 11 bases between them. This CDR3 is built from 16 residues. This chain's CDR3 is CASSLAVTRNNSPLHF. The CDR3 DNA sequence: TGTGCCAGCAGCTTAGCGGTTACAAGGAATAATTCACCCCTCCACTTT.

The chain's CDR3 is CASSLTGDNSPLHF. The CDR3 coding sequence is TGTGCCAGCAGTTTAACAGGGGATAATTCACCCCTCCACTTT. The chain joins TRBV28 to TRBJ1-6; 7 bases map to TRBD1. This CDR3 contains 14 residues. V lost 2 bases, J lost 5 bases, and 0 bases stayed unmatched. Germline assignment: CDR1 MDHEN and CDR2 SYDVKM.

The rearrangement links TRBV7-2 to TRBJ2-7; TRBD1 aligns across 8 bases. V lost 3 bases and J lost 6; bases outside the gene matches: 4. The CDR3 spans 13 residues. Germline values: CDR1 SGHTA, CDR2 FQGNSA. The CDR3 spells CASSFDRGSEQYF. The CDR3 nucleotides are TGTGCCAGCAGCTTTGACAGGGGTAGCGAGCAGTACTTC.

The chain has TRBV6-1 and TRBJ2-5, with 7 nucleotides matching TRBD2. With 3 bases clipped from V and 5 bases from J, the junction kept 3 bases outside the gene matches. The CDR3 is made up of 13 amino acids. Germline V gene data show CDR1 as MNHNS and CDR2 as SASEGT. The CDR3 region is CASSERGRETQYF. CDR3 DNA sequence: TGTGCCAGCAGTGAGCGGGGGAGGGAGACCCAGTACTTC.

This chain uses TRBV7-8 with TRBJ1-1; 8 positions agree with TRBD1. V lost 3 bases, J lost 2 bases, and 8 bases stayed unmatched. Germline CDR1 and CDR2: SGHVS and FQNEAQ. The CDR3 runs 16 residues. The CDR3 DNA follows: TGTGCCAGCAGCTTTGTGGGGGGACAGGTAAACACTGAAGCTTTCTTT. Protein product: CASSFVGGQVNTEAFF.